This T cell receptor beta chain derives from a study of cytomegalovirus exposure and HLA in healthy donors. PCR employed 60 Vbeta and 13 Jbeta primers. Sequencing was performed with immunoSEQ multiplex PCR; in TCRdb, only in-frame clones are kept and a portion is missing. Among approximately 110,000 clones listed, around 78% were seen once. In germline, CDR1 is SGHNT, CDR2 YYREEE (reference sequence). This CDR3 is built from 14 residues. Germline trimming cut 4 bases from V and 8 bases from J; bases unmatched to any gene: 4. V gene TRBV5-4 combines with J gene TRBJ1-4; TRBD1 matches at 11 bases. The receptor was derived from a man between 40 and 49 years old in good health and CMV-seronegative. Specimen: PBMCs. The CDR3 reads CASSVDRGREKLFF. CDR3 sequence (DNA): TGTGCCAGCAGCGTGGACAGGGGGCGCGAAAAACTGTTTTTT.